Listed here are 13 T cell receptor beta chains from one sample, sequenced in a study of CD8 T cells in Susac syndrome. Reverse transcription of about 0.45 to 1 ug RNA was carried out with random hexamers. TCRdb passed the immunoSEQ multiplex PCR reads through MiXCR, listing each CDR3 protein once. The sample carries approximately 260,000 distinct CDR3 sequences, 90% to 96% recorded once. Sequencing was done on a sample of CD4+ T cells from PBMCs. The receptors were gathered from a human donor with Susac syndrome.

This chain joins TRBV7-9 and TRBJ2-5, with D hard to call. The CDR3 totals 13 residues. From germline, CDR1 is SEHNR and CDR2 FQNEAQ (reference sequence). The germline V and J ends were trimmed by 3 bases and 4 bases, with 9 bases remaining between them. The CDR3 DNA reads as TGTGCCAGCAGCTTGGCGGAGTTAGAGACCCAGTACTTC. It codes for CASSLAELETQYF.

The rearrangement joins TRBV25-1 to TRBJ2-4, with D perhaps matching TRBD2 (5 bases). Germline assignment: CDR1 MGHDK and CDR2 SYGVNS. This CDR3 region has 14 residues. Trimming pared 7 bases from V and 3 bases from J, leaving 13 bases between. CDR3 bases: TGTGCCAGCAAGGACGAAGCGGACAAAAACATTCAGTACTTC. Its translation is CASKDEADKNIQYF.

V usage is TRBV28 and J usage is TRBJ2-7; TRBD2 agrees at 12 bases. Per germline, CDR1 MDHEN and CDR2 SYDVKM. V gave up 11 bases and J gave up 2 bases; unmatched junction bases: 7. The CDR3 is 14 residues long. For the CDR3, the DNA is TGTGCCTCCCAGACTAGCGGGAGAACCTACGAGCAGTACTTC. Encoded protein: CASQTSGRTYEQYF.

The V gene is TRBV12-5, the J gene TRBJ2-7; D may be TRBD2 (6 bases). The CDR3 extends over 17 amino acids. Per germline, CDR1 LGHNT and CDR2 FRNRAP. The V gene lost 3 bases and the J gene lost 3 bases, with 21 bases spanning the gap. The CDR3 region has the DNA TGTGCTAGTGGTTTAGGGACTCCCCTCGGAGGTGGCTACGAGCAGTACTTC. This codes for CASGLGTPLGGGYEQYF.

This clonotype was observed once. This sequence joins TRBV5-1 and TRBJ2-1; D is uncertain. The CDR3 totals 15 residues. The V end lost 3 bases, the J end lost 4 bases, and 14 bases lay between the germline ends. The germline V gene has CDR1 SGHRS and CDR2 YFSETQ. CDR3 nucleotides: TGCGCCAGCAGCTCATACACCCCCGGATACAATGAGCAGTTCTTC. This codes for CASSSYTPGYNEQFF.

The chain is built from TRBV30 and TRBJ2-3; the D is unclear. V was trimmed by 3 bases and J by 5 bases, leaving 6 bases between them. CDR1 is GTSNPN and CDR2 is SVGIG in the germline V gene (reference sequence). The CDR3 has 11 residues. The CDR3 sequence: CAWRQLDTQYF. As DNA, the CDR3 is TGTGCCTGGAGACAGTTAGATACGCAGTATTTT. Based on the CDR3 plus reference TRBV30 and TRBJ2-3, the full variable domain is SQTIHQWPATLVQPVGSPLSLECTVEGTSNPNLYWYRQAAGRGLQLLFYSVGIGQISSEVPQNLSASRPQDRQFILSSKKLLLSDSGFYLCAWRQLDTQYFGPGTRLTVL.

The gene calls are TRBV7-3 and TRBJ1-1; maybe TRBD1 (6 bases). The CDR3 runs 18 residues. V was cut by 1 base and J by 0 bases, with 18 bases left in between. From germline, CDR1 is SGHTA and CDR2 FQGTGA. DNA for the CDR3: TGTGCCAGCAGCTTAAAGGCCCCCCAGGGGTTCATGAACACTGAAGCTTTCTTT. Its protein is CASSLKAPQGFMNTEAFF.

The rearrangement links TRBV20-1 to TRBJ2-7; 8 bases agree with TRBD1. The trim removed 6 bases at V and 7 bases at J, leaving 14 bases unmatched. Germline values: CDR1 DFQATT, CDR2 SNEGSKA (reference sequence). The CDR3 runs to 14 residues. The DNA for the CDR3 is TGCAGTGCCCCGTTACAGGGGGTAAGCTGGGAGCAGTACTTC. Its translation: CSAPLQGVSWEQYF.

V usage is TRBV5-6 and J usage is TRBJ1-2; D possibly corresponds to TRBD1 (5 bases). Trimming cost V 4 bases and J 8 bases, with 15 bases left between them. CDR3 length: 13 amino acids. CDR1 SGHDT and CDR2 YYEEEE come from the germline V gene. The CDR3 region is CASSLGGVWGYTF. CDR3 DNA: TGTGCCAGCAGCCTCGGGGGGGTTTGGGGCTACACCTTC.

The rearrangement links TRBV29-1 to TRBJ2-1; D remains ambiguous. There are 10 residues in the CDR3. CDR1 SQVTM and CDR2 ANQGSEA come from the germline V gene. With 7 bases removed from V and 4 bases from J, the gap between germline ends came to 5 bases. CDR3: CSGKYNEQFF. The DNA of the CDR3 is TGCAGCGGTAAATACAATGAGCAGTTCTTC.

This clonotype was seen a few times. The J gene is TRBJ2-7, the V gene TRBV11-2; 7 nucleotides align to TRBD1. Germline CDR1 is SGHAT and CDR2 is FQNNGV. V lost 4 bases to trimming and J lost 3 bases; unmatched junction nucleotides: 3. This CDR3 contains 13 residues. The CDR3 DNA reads TGTGCCAGCAGCTGGGACAGAAACTACGAGCAGTACTTC. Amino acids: CASSWDRNYEQYF.

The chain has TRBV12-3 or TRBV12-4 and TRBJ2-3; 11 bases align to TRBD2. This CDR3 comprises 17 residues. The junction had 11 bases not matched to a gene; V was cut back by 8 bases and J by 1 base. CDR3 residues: CASSLAGGPAGTDTQYF. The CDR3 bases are TGTGCCAGCTCTCTAGCGGGAGGCCCCGCCGGCACAGATACGCAGTATTTT.

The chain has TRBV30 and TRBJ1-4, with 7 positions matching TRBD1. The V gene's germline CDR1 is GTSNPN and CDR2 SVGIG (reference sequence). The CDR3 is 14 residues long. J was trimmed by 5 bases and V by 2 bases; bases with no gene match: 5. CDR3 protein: CAWSTGTVNEKLFF. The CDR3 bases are TGTGCCTGGAGTACCGGGACAGTAAATGAAAAACTGTTTTTT.